Detailed here is one TCR beta chain. This specimen comes from a study of blood T cell repertoires in COVID-19. About the study: COVID-19 samples from acute and convalescent phases originated in the United States, Italy and Spain. Nucleic acid was either cDNA or gDNA, and it came from T cells, B-cell-depleted T cells, or PBMCs.

As handled by the study authors: Researchers report that nucleated cell counts were estimated from reference gene primer amplification. Sequencing used immunoSEQ multiplex PCR; TCRdb keeps in-frame clones, though not all of them. D and trimming come from the DNA, and the V and J calls and clone size come from that table. The sample has fewer than 250,000 clones, 88% seen once; the top ten hold about 1.7%. V shed 4 bases, J shed 0 bases, and the junction held 12 bases outside the gene matches. CDR3 length: 18 amino acids. In germline, CDR1 is MNHNS, CDR2 SASEGT. The V and J genes are TRBV6-1 and TRBJ2-3; 8 positions agree with TRBD2. This clonotype originated in a man aged 65 to 79 with acute or convalescent COVID-19. The sequencing sample was made of peripheral blood. CDR3 nucleotides: TGTGCCAGCAGTGGGGACCTTGGACTAGCTGCTAGCACAGATACGCAGTATTTT. Residues: CASSGDLGLAASTDTQYF.